A single sample gave rise to the 29 T cell receptor beta chains below, sequenced in a study of CD8 T cells in Susac syndrome. An amount of RNA that ranged from about 0.45 to 1 ug was reverse transcribed with random hexamers. MiXCR, applied by TCRdb to the immunoSEQ multiplex PCR reads, yields one record per CDR3 protein. Of fewer than 200,000 distinct CDR3 sequences listed, 91% are singletons. The sample was CD4+ T cells from PBMCs. The receptors stem from a human donor with Susac syndrome.

This sequence joins TRBV28 and TRBJ1-1; D is undetermined. CDR3 length: 14 amino acids. Trimming took off 6 bases at V and 0 bases at J, with 11 bases between the two ends. From germline, CDR1 is MDHEN and CDR2 SYDVKM. Here the CDR3 reads CASSYYQMNTEAFF. The CDR3 coding sequence is TGTGCCAGCAGCTACTACCAGATGAACACTGAAGCTTTCTTT.

The V gene is TRBV20-1, the J gene TRBJ2-5, with 8 bases fitting TRBD2. With V trimmed by 5 bases and J by 5 bases, 7 bases remained unmatched. The CDR3 spans 13 residues. CDR1 is DFQATT and CDR2 is SNEGSKA in the germline V gene (reference sequence). CDR3 nucleotide sequence: TGCAGTGCTCTTCGGGGGGGCGAGGAGACCCAGTACTTC. It codes for CSALRGGEETQYF.

V gene TRBV30 combines with J gene TRBJ1-5; D remains ambiguous. Germline-derived CDR1 and CDR2 are GTSNPN and SVGIG (reference sequence). V lost 3 bases and J lost 5, with 11 bases in between. The length of the CDR3 is 13 residues. The CDR3 DNA follows: TGTGCCTGGAGCTTGGGGTTTGATCAGCCCCAGCATTTT. As protein: CAWSLGFDQPQHF.

This clonotype was seen a handful of times. The rearrangement joins TRBV6-1 to TRBJ2-5; D perhaps matches TRBD1 (5 bases). The CDR3 has 12 residues. Germline V lookup: CDR1 MNHNS, CDR2 SASEGT. The ends were cut back, 0 bases at V and 7 bases at J, with 6 bases in the middle. Written as DNA, the CDR3 is TGTGCCAGCAGTGAAGCAAGGGGGACCCAGTACTTC. Protein sequence: CASSEARGTQYF.

The genes are TRBV27 and TRBJ1-5; D might be TRBD1 (6 bases). Trimming pared 5 bases from V and 4 bases from J, leaving 15 bases between. The germline V gene encodes CDR1 MNHEY and CDR2 SMNVEV (reference sequence). The CDR3 has 15 residues. The CDR3 reads CASSPMGGRNQPQHF. CDR3 coding DNA: TGTGCCAGCAGTCCGATGGGGGGCCGGAATCAGCCCCAGCATTTT.

This rearrangement joins TRBV30 to TRBJ1-3; D unresolved. From germline, CDR1 is GTSNPN and CDR2 SVGIG (reference sequence). This CDR3 is built from 12 residues. Deletions cut 5 bases from V and 2 bases from J, with 7 bases between. CDR3 sequence: CAWLRPGNTIYF. The CDR3 coding sequence is TGTGCCTGGTTGCGGCCTGGAAACACCATATATTTT.

The genes are TRBV11-2 and TRBJ2-1; 9 bases line up with TRBD2. V lost 4 bases to trimming and J lost 4 bases; unmatched junction nucleotides: 11. Germline loops: CDR1 SGHAT, CDR2 FQNNGV. This CDR3 region has 17 residues. As DNA, the CDR3 is TGTGCCAGCAGCTCCCCCGGGGCTAGCGGGAAATACAATGAGCAGTTCTTC. Amino acid sequence: CASSSPGASGKYNEQFF.

The chain uses TRBV10-3 and TRBJ1-5; D may be TRBD1 (5 bases). CDR3 size: 15 residues. Germline V gives CDR1 ENHRY, CDR2 SYGVKD. V was pared by 0 bases and J by 1 base, with 7 bases between. The CDR3 DNA sequence: TGTGCCATCAGTGAGTCGGGGGAGAGCAATCAGCCCCAGCATTTT. It specifies CAISESGESNQPQHF.

This clonotype was recorded once. The rearrangement joins TRBV5-1 to TRBJ2-2; tentative D call: TRBD2 (5 bases). V shed 0 bases and J shed 5 bases, with 8 bases lying between them. This CDR3 is built from 14 residues. The V gene's germline CDR1 is SGHRS and CDR2 YFSETQ. CDR3 nucleotide sequence: TGCGCCAGCAGCTTGGATGGGGAGACCGGGGAGCTGTTTTTT. Translation: CASSLDGETGELFF.

The chain employs TRBV24-1 and TRBJ1-2; D uncertain. Trimming took off 1 base at V and 0 bases at J, with 8 bases between the two ends. This CDR3 contains 15 residues. Per the germline V gene, CDR1 is KGHDR and CDR2 is SFDVKD. CDR3 coding DNA: TGTGCCACCAGTGATTTTGAGACGGCTAACTATGGCTACACCTTC. Translated: CATSDFETANYGYTF.

The chain combines TRBV19 with TRBJ2-2; 7 bases map to TRBD1. V was pared by 7 bases and J by 0 bases, with 2 bases of the junction left unmatched. CDR1 is LNHDA, CDR2 SQIVND, per germline (reference sequence). The CDR3 length is 14 residues. In DNA, the CDR3 is TGTGCCAGTATTGGGACAGCGAACACCGGGGAGCTGTTTTTT. Encoded protein: CASIGTANTGELFF.

This clonotype was observed once. The chain combines TRBV30 with TRBJ1-3; no clear D gene. The V gene lost 3 bases and the J gene lost 4 bases, with 16 bases spanning the gap. Germline V lookup: CDR1 GTSNPN, CDR2 SVGIG (reference sequence). This CDR3 has 15 residues. The CDR3 coding sequence is TGTGCCTGGAGCGTTGGACCCCGGGCGGGAAACACCATATATTTT. Protein: CAWSVGPRAGNTIYF.

The chain combines TRBV11-1 with TRBJ1-6, with D possibly TRBD1 on 5 matching bases. Trimming pared 5 bases from V and 10 bases from J, leaving 12 bases between. The CDR3 extends over 13 amino acids. The germline CDR1 and CDR2 sequences are SGHAT and FQDESV (reference sequence). The CDR3 nucleotides read TGTGCCAGCAGCGTACAGGATCAGTCACCCCTCCACTTT. Its protein product is CASSVQDQSPLHF.

The V call is TRBV7-2, the J call TRBJ2-1, with D perhaps assigned TRBD1 or TRBD2 (6 bases each). Germline V gene lookup returns CDR1 SGHTA and CDR2 FQGNSA. V lost 2 bases and J lost 1, with 12 bases in between. The CDR3 spans 16 residues. The chain's CDR3 is CASSLSGGGSYNEQFF. CDR3 DNA: TGTGCCAGCAGCTTAAGTGGAGGGGGATCCTACAATGAGCAGTTCTTC.

The genes are TRBV7-3 and TRBJ2-1; 14 nucleotides match TRBD2. The CDR3 sequence is 15 residues long. With V trimmed by 5 bases and J by 7 bases, 4 bases remained unmatched. CDR1 SGHTA and CDR2 FQGTGA come from the germline V gene. Written as DNA, the CDR3 is TGTGCCAGCAGCGTGGGACTAGCGGGAGTGAATGAGCAGTTCTTC. Translated: CASSVGLAGVNEQFF.

The rearrangement joins TRBV6-6 to TRBJ2-5, with D possibly matching TRBD2 (6 bases). The germline gives CDR1 MNHNY, CDR2 SVGAGI (reference sequence). Trimming cost V 8 bases and J 0 bases, with 13 bases left between them. This CDR3 has 14 residues. DNA for the CDR3: TGTGCCAGCGGAGTGGCGGGGTACCAAGAGACCCAGTACTTC. Protein sequence: CASGVAGYQETQYF.

The chain carries TRBV14 and TRBJ2-3; D is unclear. Per germline, CDR1 SGHDN and CDR2 FVKESK. The CDR3 runs 13 residues. Deletions cut 2 bases from V and 4 bases from J, with 7 bases between. The CDR3 DNA reads TGTGCCAGCAGCCAAAAGGGTCCAGATACGCAGTATTTT. The encoded protein is CASSQKGPDTQYF.

The rearrangement uses TRBV3-1 and TRBJ2-3; 10 nucleotides align to TRBD2. This CDR3 has 17 amino acids. The V and J ends lost 1 base and 2 bases, in that order; junction bases with no gene match: 6. CDR1 and CDR2 from the germline V gene are LGHDT and YNNKEL (reference sequence). The CDR3 DNA follows: TGTGCCAGCAGCCAAGTTCTAGCGGGAGTTGACACAGATACGCAGTATTTT. This gives the protein CASSQVLAGVDTDTQYF.

The chain uses TRBV27 and TRBJ1-4; 8 bases fit TRBD1. V lost 2 bases, J lost 5 bases, and 4 bases stayed unmatched. Germline CDR1 is MNHEY and CDR2 is SMNVEV (reference sequence). The CDR3 consists of 15 residues. CDR3 residues: CASSLRTGQNEKLFF. CDR3 DNA sequence: TGTGCCAGCAGTTTAAGGACAGGGCAGAATGAAAAACTGTTTTTT.

V and J are TRBV7-6 and TRBJ2-2; D gene unclear. The CDR3 has 14 residues. Germline V lookup: CDR1 SGHVS, CDR2 FNYEAQ. The V end was cut by 5 bases, the J end by 5 bases, with 12 bases between. The CDR3 protein is CASSGPGYTGELFF. CDR3 DNA sequence: TGTGCCAGCAGCGGGCCAGGCTATACCGGGGAGCTGTTTTTT.

The chain uses TRBV20-1 and TRBJ1-1; TRBD1 agrees at 7 bases. V trimming: 6 bases; J trimming: 8 bases; junction bases outside the gene matches: 15. CDR3 length: 14 residues. CDR1 is DFQATT and CDR2 is SNEGSKA in the germline V gene (reference sequence). The DNA of the CDR3 is TGCAGTGCAACAGAACAGGGGAGGTTAGTAGAAGCTTTCTTT. Translated: CSATEQGRLVEAFF.

J is TRBJ2-2 and V is TRBV7-2, with D possibly matching TRBD2 (6 bases). The V and J ends lost 5 bases and 1 base respectively, with 11 bases between them. This CDR3 is built from 15 residues. From germline, CDR1 is SGHTA and CDR2 FQGNSA. CDR3 sequence: CASSQTSQNTGELFF. In DNA form, the CDR3 reads TGTGCCAGCAGCCAAACTAGCCAGAACACCGGGGAGCTGTTTTTT.

This chain connects TRBV4-2 to TRBJ1-2, with no clear D. V was shortened by 0 bases and J by 6 bases, with 5 bases between the two germline ends. Germline V gene data show CDR1 as LGHNA and CDR2 as YNFKEQ. The CDR3 runs to 12 residues. The CDR3 loop reads CASSQDNNGYTF. In nucleotides, the CDR3 is TGTGCCAGCAGCCAAGATAATAATGGCTACACCTTC.

CDR3 in amino acids: CASRGGAGELFF. Written as DNA, the CDR3 is TGTGCCAGCAGGGGGGGCGCCGGGGAGCTGTTTTTT. The rearrangement uses TRBV5-4 and TRBJ2-2; D might be TRBD1 or TRBD2, each matching 6 bases. CDR3 length: 12 amino acids. Trimming took 5 bases from V and 6 from J, leaving 8 bases between them. Germline-derived CDR1 and CDR2 are SGHNT and YYREEE (reference sequence).

This chain connects TRBV28 to TRBJ1-3, with no clear D. CDR1 MDHEN and CDR2 SYDVKM come from the germline V gene. This CDR3 is built from 16 residues. With 6 bases removed from V and 0 bases from J, the gap between germline ends came to 15 bases. For the CDR3, the DNA is TGTGCCAGCAGGGCCGGGAGGCGGGTCTCTGGAAACACCATATATTTT. Its protein product is CASRAGRRVSGNTIYF.

The chain has TRBV20-1 and TRBJ1-2; no clear D gene. CDR1 is DFQATT, CDR2 SNEGSKA, per germline (reference sequence). There are 13 residues in the CDR3. Trimming cost V 5 bases and J 8 bases, with 18 bases left between them. Here the CDR3 reads CSARLPGFIGYTF. CDR3 coding DNA: TGCAGTGCTCGCCTTCCAGGTTTTATCGGCTACACCTTC.

The V gene is TRBV6-6, the J gene TRBJ2-5, with D tentatively TRBD2 (6 bases). V dropped 3 bases and J dropped 5 bases, with 10 bases sitting between them. Germline CDR1 MNHNY, CDR2 SVGAGI (reference sequence). The CDR3 consists of 13 residues. CDR3 sequence reads: CASSYPGRETQYF. In nucleotides, the CDR3 is TGTGCCAGCAGTTATCCGGGGAGGGAGACCCAGTACTTC.

This chain joins TRBV27 and TRBJ1-6; no firm D call. The V gene lost 2 bases and the J gene lost 4 bases, with 12 bases spanning the gap. The CDR3 length is 16 residues. CDR1 MNHEY and CDR2 SMNVEV come from the germline V gene (reference sequence). The CDR3 protein is CASSLRGNSYNSPLHF. The CDR3 region has the DNA TGTGCCAGCAGTTTAAGAGGGAATAGTTATAATTCACCCCTCCACTTT.

The rearrangement uses TRBV4-1 and TRBJ2-7; D call uncertain. The V gene's germline CDR1 is MGHRA and CDR2 YSYEKL. The CDR3 is 15 residues long. Deletions cut 1 base from V and 3 bases from J, with 13 bases between. In DNA, the CDR3 is TGCGCCAGCAGCCAAGTCGTAGGATCCATCTACGAGCAGTACTTC. Translating it yields CASSQVVGSIYEQYF.